This T cell receptor (beta chain) was sequenced in a study of PD-L1 blockade in urothelial cancer (TCRdb year 2017). At the level of the whole study: All patients started therapy in about 2014 and received atezolizumab 1,200 mg intravenously every 3 weeks. About 90% of the roughly 29 patients were identified as males with urothelial cancer of bladder origin, and a prior smoking history was reported by 18 of 29 patients. Progression-free survival longer than 6 months counted as durable clinical benefit, and TCR features were additionally tested against both progression-free and overall survival. Patients had an ECOG performance status of 0 or 1 and had received between 0 and 3 prior chemotherapy regimens. In the same patients who had TCR sequencing, pretreatment tumors also underwent whole exome sequencing and RNA sequencing. Pretreatment tumor samples, along with matched peripheral blood serially collected before and after atezolizumab treatment, were subjected to TCR sequencing. Durable clinical benefit was achieved by nine patients and was not achieved by 20 patients. Pretreatment blood TCR-seq was available for about 28 patients, at least one posttreatment blood collection was obtained for some 24 patients, and tumor TCR-seq was available for some 24 patients. Blood samples gave a median of about 130,000 T cells and approximately 80,000 unique TCRs, with a median clonality of approximately 0.08. Blood samples were analyzed at 3 weeks after treatment start (second dose) and at 6 weeks after treatment start. The study was an exploratory multi-omic analysis of somatic, immune and clinical correlates of response to PD-L1 blockade with atezolizumab in urothelial cancer.

Reading from cysteine to phenylalanine, the CDR3 counts 16 amino acids. Only the CDR3 portion is preserved as DNA: 48 bases, with reading frame beginning at the first base. Trimming accounts for 0 bases at V and 6 bases at J, while the number of junction bases matched to no gene is 6. The germline V gene specifies SGHRS as CDR1 and YFSETQ as CDR2. Notes on this clone: Which antigen it targets is not known. Nothing much larger sits one base from this clone, and base qualities are not available.

Each PCR received spiked-in synthetic TCR analog templates so that absolute template abundance could be estimated from read counts. The immunoSEQ assay used bias-controlled V and J gene primers to amplify TCRbeta CDR3 regions from genomic DNA. Sequencing of rearranged TCRbeta segments was done at approximately 20X coverage. The authors' analysis ran thus. Sequencing errors were corrected by clustering and CDR3s were annotated against IMGT to assign V, D and J genes. Downstream analyses used only productive TCRbeta rearrangements and left out out-of-frame or stop-codon sequences. Clonality was computed as one minus Shannon entropy normalized by the log of the number of unique productive sequences. Clones differing between time points or between blood and tumor were identified using Fisher's exact test with Benjamini-Hochberg correction, with an adjusted p below 0.01 applied as the threshold. Not all clones reach the TCRdb copy of this immuneACCESS table, which keeps in-frame sequences only. Checked studies attribute under half of the gap to unresolved V genes and leave the rest unexplained. V and J calls and clone size are copied from that table; D and trimming were computed from the DNA. This sample comprises tens of thousands of clones, roughly 80% of them detected only once. The ten largest clones add up to 5.5% to 7.5% of the sample.

General findings and caveats noted by the study authors: Because the sample size was small (n of about 27) and many of the analyses were exploratory, the results are meant to be hypothesis-generating. At 3 weeks after the start of treatment, tumor-associated TCR clones in peripheral blood had expanded more in patients with durable benefit (n of about 22, p = 0.022). Improved progression-free and overall survival was associated with having pretreatment peripheral blood TCR clonality below the median.

Per the publication, the time point label means: pretreatment peripheral blood. The cohort comprised 30 or so patients with locally advanced or metastatic urothelial carcinoma treated at Memorial Sloan Kettering on a trial protocol. Peripheral blood mononuclear cells were collected pretreatment and during treatment, at between 1 and 8 total time points per patient. The Qiagen DNeasy Blood extraction kit was used to purify genomic DNA from total PBMCs and from tumor samples. PBMCs were collected pretreatment and during treatment, and were isolated and stored as previously described. Recombination joined TRBV5-1 with TRBJ2-2, and TRBD1 matches 9 of the central bases. The source is a middle-aged man with urothelial cancer. The sample in question was PBMCs, obtained around atezolizumab (anti-PD-L1) treatment. The CDR3 sequence is CASSLVGQGGPGELFF. The DNA reads as follows: TGCGCCAGCAGCTTGGTGGGACAGGGAGGACCCGGGGAGCTGTTTTTT.